Below are 32 T cell receptor beta chains sequenced from a single sample in a study of control samples from healthy donors and cancer patients. Using immunoSEQ multiplex PCR, the repertoire was profiled, and TCRdb retains in-frame clones only, with some absent. This sample carries around 58,000 clones, about 96% of them seen once, and the ten largest clones take about 1%. The specimen was blood. The source is a woman aged 18-29 years in good health.

The chain employs TRBV6-6 and TRBJ2-2; unclear D gene. The CDR3 loop spans 13 amino acids. The V end lost 4 bases, the J end lost 5 bases, and 8 bases lay between the germline ends. Germline values: CDR1 MNHNY, CDR2 SVGAGI (reference sequence). For the CDR3, the DNA is TGTGCCAGCAGTTCTCGACGGACCGGGGAGCTGTTTTTT. Its translation is CASSSRRTGELFF.

This clone came up once. The V and J genes are TRBV24-1 and TRBJ1-1, with D possibly TRBD1 on 5 matching bases. The CDR3 loop spans 12 amino acids. Trimming removed 3 bases at V and 7 bases at J, with 8 bases between. Germline values: CDR1 KGHDR, CDR2 SFDVKD. The CDR3 coding sequence is TGTGCCACCAGTGATCAGAGGGGTGAAGCTTTCTTT. It yields the protein CATSDQRGEAFF.

The chain couples TRBV9 to TRBJ2-2, with TRBD2 identical over 7 bases. Germline values: CDR1 SGDLS, CDR2 YYNGEE. This CDR3 spans 15 amino acids. The V and J ends lost 2 bases and 6 bases, in that order; junction bases with no gene match: 7. CDR3 nucleotide sequence: TGTGCCAGCAGCGTCGGGGGGTTGAGGGCCGGGGAGCTGTTTTTT. It specifies CASSVGGLRAGELFF.

The chain uses TRBV5-1 and TRBJ1-6, with D maybe TRBD1 (6 bases). CDR1 SGHRS and CDR2 YFSETQ come from the germline V gene. This CDR3 is built from 14 residues. The germline V and J ends were trimmed by 7 bases and 4 bases, with 12 bases remaining between them. CDR3 residues: CASRTVSYNSPLHF. Written as DNA, the CDR3 is TGCGCCAGCCGGACAGTTTCGTATAATTCACCCCTCCACTTT.

The V and J genes are TRBV30 and TRBJ1-1; maybe TRBD1 (5 bases). The CDR3 loop spans 11 amino acids. From germline, CDR1 is GTSNPN and CDR2 SVGIG (reference sequence). V dropped 5 bases and J dropped 11 bases, with 15 bases sitting between them. The CDR3 bases are TGTGCCTGGGGGGGGAGGGCCTGGGCTTTCTTT. As protein: CAWGGRAWAFF.

This chain connects TRBV7-9 to TRBJ2-7; the D gene is possibly TRBD2 (7 bases). Deletions cut 4 bases from V and 12 bases from J, with 16 bases between. The CDR3 length is 12 residues. The germline gives CDR1 SEHNR, CDR2 FQNEAQ (reference sequence). CDR3 sequence (DNA): TGTGCCAGCAGCTCCCTACAGGGCGGGGGGTACTTC. Translating gives CASSSLQGGGYF.

The CDR3 sequence: CASSRDRGGYTF. As DNA, the CDR3 is TGTGCCAGCAGCCGCGACAGGGGTGGCTACACCTTC. The J gene is TRBJ1-2, the V gene TRBV16; 8 bases line up with TRBD1. V gave up 4 bases and J gave up 7 bases; unmatched junction bases: 2. Germline V gene sequence: CDR1 KGHSY, CDR2 FQNENV. The CDR3 contains 12 residues.

V and J are TRBV19 and TRBJ1-1; no reliable D call. Germline V gene data show CDR1 as LNHDA and CDR2 as SQIVND (reference sequence). This CDR3 comprises 13 residues. The V and J ends lost 6 bases and 1 base respectively, with 9 bases between them. For the CDR3, the DNA is TGTGCCAGTAGCCAGGATACGAACACTGAAGCTTTCTTT. It specifies CASSQDTNTEAFF.

The rearrangement uses TRBV2 and TRBJ1-4; 11 nucleotides agree with TRBD1. V was pared by 8 bases and J by 8 bases, with 13 bases of the junction left unmatched. There are 16 residues in the CDR3. In germline, CDR1 is SNHLY, CDR2 FYNNEI. In DNA, the CDR3 is TGTGCCAGCCAATTCCTACCGGGACAGGGGGGCGAAAAACTGTTTTTT. Its protein is CASQFLPGQGGEKLFF.

This rearrangement joins TRBV6-4 to TRBJ2-3; D possibly corresponds to TRBD2 (5 bases). The germline V and J ends were trimmed by 4 bases and 0 bases, with 11 bases remaining between them. The CDR3 loop spans 15 amino acids. Germline loops: CDR1 MRHNA, CDR2 SNTAGT. CDR3 region: CASSAFSGSTDTQYF. The CDR3 DNA is TGTGCCAGCAGTGCCTTCAGCGGTAGCACAGATACGCAGTATTTT.

The chain employs TRBV2 and TRBJ2-7, with D unclear. The CDR3 extends over 11 amino acids. Trimming cost V 8 bases and J 1 base, with 6 bases left between them. Germline-derived CDR1 and CDR2 are SNHLY and FYNNEI. The CDR3 loop is CASDRSYEQYF. DNA of the CDR3: TGTGCCAGCGACCGATCCTACGAGCAGTACTTC.

The chain links TRBV2 to TRBJ1-6; 7 bases match TRBD1. Trimming removed 8 bases from V and 8 bases from J; junction bases left unmatched: 6. The CDR3 covers 13 residues. CDR1 and CDR2 from the germline V gene are SNHLY and FYNNEI. The CDR3 DNA reads as TGTGCCAGCTTGGGACAGTCCGATTCACCCCTCCACTTT. Amino acids: CASLGQSDSPLHF.

The chain links TRBV28 to TRBJ1-2; perhaps TRBD1 as D (5 bases). V dropped 2 bases and J dropped 3 bases, with 13 bases sitting between them. The V gene's germline CDR1 is MDHEN and CDR2 SYDVKM. CDR3 length: 15 amino acids. The CDR3 coding sequence is TGTGCCAGCAGTTTAAGTGCGGCAGGGTACTATGGCTACACCTTC. It is translated as CASSLSAAGYYGYTF.

This sequence joins TRBV7-9 and TRBJ2-1; 15 bases line up with TRBD2. CDR3 size: 18 residues. Germline CDR1 SEHNR, CDR2 FQNEAQ (reference sequence). V gave up 4 bases and J gave up 4 bases; unmatched junction bases: 8. CDR3 region: CASSSKGLAGGHYNEQFF. The DNA of the CDR3 is TGTGCCAGCAGCTCCAAGGGACTAGCGGGGGGTCATTACAATGAGCAGTTCTTC.

CDR3 region: CSASPFLVPMKNIQYF. CDR3 nucleotides: TGCAGTGCTAGTCCTTTTTTGGTCCCGATGAAAAACATTCAGTACTTC. The rearrangement uses TRBV20-1 and TRBJ2-4; D is undetermined. The length of the CDR3 is 16 residues. V was clipped by 3 bases and J by 4 bases, with 19 bases between them. Germline assignment: CDR1 DFQATT and CDR2 SNEGSKA (reference sequence).

The chain employs TRBV6-4 and TRBJ2-2; no definite D call. From germline, CDR1 is MRHNA and CDR2 SNTAGT. The CDR3 has 13 residues. The V end lost 5 bases, the J end lost 0 bases, and 4 bases lay between the germline ends. The CDR3 DNA reads TGTGCCAGCAGTCTAGCGAACACCGGGGAGCTGTTTTTT. It yields the protein CASSLANTGELFF.

This clone was counted once. This chain joins TRBV7-9 and TRBJ1-1, with D maybe TRBD1 (6 bases). V lost 2 bases to trimming and J lost 7 bases, with 11 bases between them. In germline, CDR1 is SEHNR, CDR2 FQNEAQ (reference sequence). The length of the CDR3 is 13 residues. CDR3 region: CASSLSGANEAFF. CDR3 coding DNA: TGTGCCAGCAGCTTATCAGGGGCGAATGAAGCTTTCTTT.

The J gene is TRBJ2-7, the V gene TRBV6-5, with 11 bases that match TRBD1. CDR3 length equals 14 residues. V gave up 8 bases and J gave up 6 bases; unmatched junction bases: 9. Germline V gene lookup returns CDR1 MNHEY and CDR2 SVGAGI. The CDR3 region is CASSRTGGYAEQYF. In nucleotides, the CDR3 is TGTGCCAGCTCCAGGACAGGGGGCTATGCCGAGCAGTACTTC.

The chain has TRBV18 and TRBJ1-4; 7 bases match TRBD1. The CDR3 is made up of 13 amino acids. The V gene's germline CDR1 is KGHSH and CDR2 LQKENI. Trimming cost V 6 bases and J 5 bases; bases outside gene matches: 3. The CDR3 here is CASSGQPNEKLFF. CDR3 coding DNA: TGTGCCAGCTCGGGACAGCCCAATGAAAAACTGTTTTTT.

The V gene is TRBV5-4, the J gene TRBJ2-1; TRBD2 aligns across 10 bases. Germline CDR1 and CDR2: SGHNT and YYREEE (reference sequence). This CDR3 is 14 amino acids long. The trim removed 4 bases at V and 3 bases at J, leaving 1 base unmatched. The CDR3 loop reads CASSLAGDYNEQFF. The CDR3 coding sequence is TGTGCCAGCAGCCTAGCGGGGGACTACAATGAGCAGTTCTTC.

This clone has just one count. The rearrangement links TRBV29-1 to TRBJ1-5; the D is unclear. In germline, CDR1 is SQVTM, CDR2 ANQGSEA. The CDR3 is 16 residues long. Trimming shortened V by 0 bases and J by 7 bases, and 19 bases separated the two germline ends. CDR3: CSVEERQLHTWQPQHF. The DNA of the CDR3 is TGCAGCGTTGAAGAAAGGCAGCTTCATACATGGCAGCCCCAGCATTTT. Looking up the rest from reference TRBV29-1 and TRBJ1-5 gives the full variable domain: SAVISQKPSRDICQRGTSLTIQCQVDSQVTMMFWYRQQPGQSLTLIATANQGSEATYESGFVIDKFPISRPNLTFSTLTVSNMSPEDSSIYLCSVEERQLHTWQPQHFGDGTRLSIL.

The chain recombines TRBV12-3 or TRBV12-4 with TRBJ2-7, with no clear D. The CDR3 runs to 13 residues. V lost 4 bases and J lost 3, with 10 bases in between. The CDR3 DNA sequence: TGTGCCAGCAGTTCACAACTCCGCTACGAGCAGTACTTC. It codes for CASSSQLRYEQYF.

The V call is TRBV6-6, the J call TRBJ2-5; 8 bases are shared with TRBD1. The CDR3 is 15 amino acids. V shed 0 bases, J shed 0 bases, and the junction held 0 bases outside the gene matches. Germline values: CDR1 MNHNY, CDR2 SVGAGI (reference sequence). The CDR3 protein is CASSYSDRDQETQYF. The CDR3 DNA reads as TGTGCCAGCAGTTACTCGGACAGGGACCAAGAGACCCAGTACTTC.

The J gene is TRBJ1-3, the V gene TRBV30; D uncertain. With 4 bases removed from V and 3 bases from J, the gap between germline ends came to 1 base. This CDR3 has 10 residues. In germline, CDR1 is GTSNPN, CDR2 SVGIG (reference sequence). The CDR3 coding sequence is TGTGCCTGGAATGGAAACACCATATATTTT. This gives the protein CAWNGNTIYF.

The chain carries TRBV11-2 and TRBJ2-5; 8 bases align to TRBD1. The length of the CDR3 is 15 residues. Germline V gene lookup returns CDR1 SGHAT and CDR2 FQNNGV. Unmatched junction bases numbered 9, after V lost 5 bases and J lost 4 bases. CDR3 nucleotides: TGTGCCAGCAGCCCGCAGGGGGCCAAGGGAGAGACCCAGTACTTC. Protein: CASSPQGAKGETQYF.

The chain joins TRBV18 to TRBJ1-3; the match to TRBD1 covers 8 bases. The CDR3 runs to 18 residues. The germline gives CDR1 KGHSH, CDR2 LQKENI. With V trimmed by 2 bases and J by 0 bases, 9 bases remained unmatched. CDR3 coding DNA: TGTGCCAGCTCACCAACGACCGGACAGGGACCCTCTGGAAACACCATATATTTT. It translates to CASSPTTGQGPSGNTIYF.

The gene calls are TRBV7-6 and TRBJ2-3; D may be TRBD1 (6 bases). This CDR3 has 15 residues. CDR1 is SGHVS and CDR2 is FNYEAQ in the germline V gene. Between the trimmed V and J ends, which lost 5 bases and 2 bases, there was a span of 14 bases. CDR3 sequence reads: CASSQGQGTTDTQYF. CDR3 nucleotides: TGTGCCAGCAGCCAGGGGCAGGGGACCACAGATACGCAGTATTTT.

The chain links TRBV5-1 to TRBJ1-4, with a weak D call TRBD1 (6 bases). The CDR3 sequence is 17 residues long. The V and J ends lost 0 bases and 0 bases respectively, with 12 bases between them. Germline values: CDR1 SGHRS, CDR2 YFSETQ. CDR3 in DNA: TGCGCCAGCAGCTTGGGGGGCAGGGGAGCAACTAATGAAAAACTGTTTTTT. Translation: CASSLGGRGATNEKLFF.

The chain carries TRBV12-3 or TRBV12-4 and TRBJ1-6; D is perhaps TRBD1 (5 bases). Trimming cost V 8 bases and J 9 bases, with 14 bases left between them. The CDR3 length is 13 residues. The CDR3 region is CASANWGGSPLHF. In DNA, the CDR3 is TGTGCCAGCGCTAATTGGGGGGGTTCACCCCTCCACTTT.

This clone occurred once. The chain is built from TRBV5-6 and TRBJ1-1; 7 nucleotides align to TRBD1. Germline V CDR1 and CDR2: SGHDT, YYEEEE. CDR3 length: 14 amino acids. Trimming cost V 4 bases and J 5 bases; bases outside gene matches: 8. CDR3 region: CASSPTGRSTEAFF. The CDR3 coding sequence is TGTGCCAGCAGCCCGACAGGGAGGAGTACTGAAGCTTTCTTT.

The chain uses TRBV9 and TRBJ2-3, with TRBD2 matching over 9 bases. V dropped 4 bases and J dropped 0; count of bases not matched to a gene: 3. Germline V gene sequence: CDR1 SGDLS, CDR2 YYNGEE. The CDR3 is made up of 15 amino acids. As DNA, the CDR3 is TGTGCCAGCAGCAAGACTAGCGGAAGCACAGATACGCAGTATTTT. Translation gives CASSKTSGSTDTQYF. Filled out from reference TRBV9 and TRBJ2-3, the complete variable domain reads DSGVTQTPKHLITATGQRVTLRCSPRSGDLSVYWYQQSLDQGLQFLIQYYNGEERAKGNILERFSAQQFPDLHSELNLSSLELGDSALYFCASSKTSGSTDTQYFGPGTRLTVL.

This clone was counted once. The V gene is TRBV11-2, the J gene TRBJ1-4; unclear D gene. Germline CDR1 and CDR2: SGHAT and FQNNGV. The V end lost 3 bases, the J end lost 5 bases, and 13 bases lay between the germline ends. CDR3 length: 15 amino acids. CDR3 bases: TGTGCCAGCAGCTTGCGGCGGGTTGTAAATGAAAAACTGTTTTTT. Translating gives CASSLRRVVNEKLFF.